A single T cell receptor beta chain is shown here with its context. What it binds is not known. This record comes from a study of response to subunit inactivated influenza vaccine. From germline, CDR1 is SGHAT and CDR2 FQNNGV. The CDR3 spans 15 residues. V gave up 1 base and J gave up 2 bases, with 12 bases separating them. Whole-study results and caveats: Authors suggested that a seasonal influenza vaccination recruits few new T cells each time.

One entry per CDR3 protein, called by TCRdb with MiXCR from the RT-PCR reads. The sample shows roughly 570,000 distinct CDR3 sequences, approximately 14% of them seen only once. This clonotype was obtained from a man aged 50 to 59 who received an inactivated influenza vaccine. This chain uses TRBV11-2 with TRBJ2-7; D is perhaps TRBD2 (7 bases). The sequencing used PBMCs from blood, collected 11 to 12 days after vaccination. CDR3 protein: CASSLAQGRAYEQYF. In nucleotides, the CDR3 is TGTGCCAGCAGCTTAGCGCAGGGGAGGGCCTACGAGCAGTACTTC.